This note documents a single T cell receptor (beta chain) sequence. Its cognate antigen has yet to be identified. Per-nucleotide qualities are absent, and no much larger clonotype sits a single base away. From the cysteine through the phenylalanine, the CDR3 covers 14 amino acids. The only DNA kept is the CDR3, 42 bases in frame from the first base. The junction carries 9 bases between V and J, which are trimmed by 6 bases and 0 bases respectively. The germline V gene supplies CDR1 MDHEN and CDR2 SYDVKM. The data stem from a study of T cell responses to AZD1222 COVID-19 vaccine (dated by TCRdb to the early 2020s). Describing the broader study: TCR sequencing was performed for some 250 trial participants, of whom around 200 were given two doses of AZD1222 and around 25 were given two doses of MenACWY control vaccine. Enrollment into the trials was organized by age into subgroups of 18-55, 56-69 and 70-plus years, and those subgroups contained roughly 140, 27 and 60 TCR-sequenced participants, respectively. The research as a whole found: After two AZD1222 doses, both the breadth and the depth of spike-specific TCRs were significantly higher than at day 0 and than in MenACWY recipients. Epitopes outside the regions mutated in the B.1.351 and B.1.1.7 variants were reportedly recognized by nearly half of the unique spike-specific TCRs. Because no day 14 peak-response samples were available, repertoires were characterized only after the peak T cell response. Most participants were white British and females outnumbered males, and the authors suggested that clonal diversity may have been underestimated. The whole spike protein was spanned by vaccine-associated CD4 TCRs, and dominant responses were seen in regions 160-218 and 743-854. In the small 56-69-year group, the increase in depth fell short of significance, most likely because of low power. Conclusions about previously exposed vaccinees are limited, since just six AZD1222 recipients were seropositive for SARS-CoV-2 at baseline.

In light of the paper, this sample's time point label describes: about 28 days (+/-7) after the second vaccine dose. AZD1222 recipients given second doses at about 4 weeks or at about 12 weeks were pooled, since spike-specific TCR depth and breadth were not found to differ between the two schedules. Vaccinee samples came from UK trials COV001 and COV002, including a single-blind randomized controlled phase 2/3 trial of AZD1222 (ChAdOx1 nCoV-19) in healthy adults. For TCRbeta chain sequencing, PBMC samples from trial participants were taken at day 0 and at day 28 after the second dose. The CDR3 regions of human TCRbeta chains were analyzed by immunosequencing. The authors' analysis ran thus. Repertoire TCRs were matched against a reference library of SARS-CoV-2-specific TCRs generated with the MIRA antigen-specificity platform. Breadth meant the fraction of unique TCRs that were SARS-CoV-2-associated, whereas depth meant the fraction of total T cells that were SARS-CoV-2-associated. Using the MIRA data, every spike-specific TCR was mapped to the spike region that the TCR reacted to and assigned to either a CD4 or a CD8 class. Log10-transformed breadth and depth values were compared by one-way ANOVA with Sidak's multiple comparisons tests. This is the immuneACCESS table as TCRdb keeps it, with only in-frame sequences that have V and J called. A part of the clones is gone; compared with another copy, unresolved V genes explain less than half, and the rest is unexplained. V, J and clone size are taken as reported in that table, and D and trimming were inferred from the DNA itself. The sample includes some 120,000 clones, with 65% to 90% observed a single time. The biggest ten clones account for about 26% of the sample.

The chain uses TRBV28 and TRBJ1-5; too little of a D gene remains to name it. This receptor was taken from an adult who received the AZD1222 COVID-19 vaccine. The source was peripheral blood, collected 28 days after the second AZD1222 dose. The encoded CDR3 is CASRPGNSNQPQHF. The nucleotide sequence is TGTGCCAGCAGACCAGGCAATAGCAATCAGCCCCAGCATTTT.